This TCR beta chain is from a study of monozygotic twins with cystic fibrosis. Regarding the study as a whole: Nucleotide-identical clonotype sharing was significantly higher within monozygotic CF twin pairs than between unrelated CF individuals. In 13 of 16 pairs, V gene usage was closest to the co-twin's.

Generated by immunoSEQ multiplex PCR, the TCRdb table keeps only in-frame clones and is missing some. This table holds 13,000 to 15,000 clones, around 89% found once. About this clone: The antigen is unknown.

Per the germline V gene, CDR1 is SGDLS and CDR2 is YYNGEE. V gave up 4 bases and J gave up 9 bases, with 16 bases separating them. There are 13 residues in the CDR3. This rearrangement joins TRBV9 to TRBJ1-1; D is ambiguous. Sequenced sample: blood. The sequence derives from a boy aged 10-17 years with cystic fibrosis. The DNA for the CDR3 is TGTGCCAGCAGCTCCTCGGGGATTAGTAAAGCTTTCTTT. Its translation: CASSSSGISKAFF.